A selection of T cell receptor beta chains follows, all from one sample in a study of T cells in Graves' hyperthyroidism and ophthalmopathy. One entry per CDR3 protein, called by TCRdb with MiXCR from the multiplex PCR reads. The table lists fewer than 450,000 distinct CDR3 sequences, roughly 17% of them singletons. The specimen sequenced was blood. These receptors all stem from a woman aged 25 to 39 with Graves' hyperthyroidism that later progressed to Graves' ophthalmopathy. Both conserved end residues are part of each CDR3. Each record gives: CDR3 DNA, CDR3 protein, CDR3 length, D gene, J gene, clone size, V gene. A D gene is named only where the DNA matches it firmly. A clone size is listed for some rows: how often the clone was seen (once, few, many), or a class if it is expanded.

CDR3 DNA: TGTGCCAGCAGCTTAGGGGGGAAAAATGAGCAGTTCTTC
CDR3 protein: CASSLGGKNEQFF
CDR3 length: 13
D gene: -
J gene: TRBJ2-1
clone size: many
V gene: TRBV7-9

CDR3 DNA: TGTGCCAGCAGAGAGTTCGATGAGCAGTTCTTC
CDR3 protein: CASREFDEQFF
CDR3 length: 11
D gene: -
J gene: TRBJ2-1
clone size: -
V gene: TRBV12-3/TRBV12-4

CDR3 DNA: TGTGCCAGCAGTCTCATGACAGGTCTTGACTATGGCTACACCTTC
CDR3 protein: CASSLMTGLDYGYTF
CDR3 length: 15
D gene: -
J gene: TRBJ1-2
clone size: many
V gene: TRBV28

CDR3 DNA: TGCAGTGCTAGAGACCCCCGTATGGGCAGCATAACCTACGAGCAGTACTTC
CDR3 protein: CSARDPRMGSITYEQYF
CDR3 length: 17
D gene: -
J gene: TRBJ2-7
clone size: many
V gene: TRBV20-1

CDR3 DNA: TGTGCCAGCAGTCGGGCGGGAATAACGAACACCGGGGAGCTGTTTTTT
CDR3 protein: CASSRAGITNTGELFF
CDR3 length: 16
D gene: -
J gene: TRBJ2-2
clone size: many
V gene: TRBV2

CDR3 DNA: TGTGCCAGCAGTCAGGACAGGGGGCGGGAGACCCAGTACTTC
CDR3 protein: CASSQDRGRETQYF
CDR3 length: 14
D gene: TRBD1
J gene: TRBJ2-5
clone size: many
V gene: TRBV6-1

CDR3 DNA: TGTGCCAGTAGGCCGGGACAATTCTCCTACAATGAGCAGTTCTTC
CDR3 protein: CASRPGQFSYNEQFF
CDR3 length: 15
D gene: -
J gene: TRBJ2-1
clone size: many
V gene: TRBV19

CDR3 DNA: TGCGCCAGCAGCCGAGGGGGATCCCGGGGGGAGACCCAGTACTTC
CDR3 protein: CASSRGGSRGETQYF
CDR3 length: 15
D gene: -
J gene: TRBJ2-5
clone size: -
V gene: TRBV5-1

CDR3 DNA: TGTGCCAGTAGTGTTAGACCAGGGGTTAGTTTTGCAGGGTTGACCGGGGAGCTGTTTTTT
CDR3 protein: CASSVRPGVSFAGLTGELFF
CDR3 length: 20
D gene: -
J gene: TRBJ2-2
clone size: few
V gene: TRBV19

CDR3 DNA: TGTGCCTGGACCCAAGCGGGGGAGCTGAACACTGAAGCTTTCTTT
CDR3 protein: CAWTQAGELNTEAFF
CDR3 length: 15
D gene: -
J gene: TRBJ1-1
clone size: many
V gene: TRBV30

CDR3 DNA: TGTGCCAGCAGCTTAGCAGGGGATGTGGGGTATGGCTACACCTTC
CDR3 protein: CASSLAGDVGYGYTF
CDR3 length: 15
D gene: -
J gene: TRBJ1-2
clone size: -
V gene: TRBV11-2

CDR3 DNA: TGCAGCGTAATATTCGTCGGAACACTCTACGAGCAGTACTTC
CDR3 protein: CSVIFVGTLYEQYF
CDR3 length: 14
D gene: -
J gene: TRBJ2-7
clone size: few
V gene: TRBV29-1

CDR3 DNA: TGTGCCAGTACTACTGAAGGGGGCGGTCAGCCCCAGCATTTT
CDR3 protein: CASTTEGGGQPQHF
CDR3 length: 14
D gene: TRBD1
J gene: TRBJ1-5
clone size: -
V gene: TRBV19